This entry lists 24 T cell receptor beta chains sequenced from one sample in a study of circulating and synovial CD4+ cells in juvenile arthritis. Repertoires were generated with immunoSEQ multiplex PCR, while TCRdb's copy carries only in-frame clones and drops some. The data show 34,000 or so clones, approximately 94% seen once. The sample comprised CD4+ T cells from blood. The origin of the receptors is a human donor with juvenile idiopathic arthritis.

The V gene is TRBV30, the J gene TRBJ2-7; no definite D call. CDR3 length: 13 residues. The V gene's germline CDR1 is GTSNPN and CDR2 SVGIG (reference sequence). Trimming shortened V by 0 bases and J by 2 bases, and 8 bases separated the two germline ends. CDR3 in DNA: TGTGCCTGGAGTGTATCAGTTCCCTACGAGCAGTACTTC. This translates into CAWSVSVPYEQYF.

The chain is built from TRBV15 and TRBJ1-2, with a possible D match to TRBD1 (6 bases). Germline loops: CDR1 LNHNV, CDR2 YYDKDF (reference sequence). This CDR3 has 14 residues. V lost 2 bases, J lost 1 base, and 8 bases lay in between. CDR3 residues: CATSRQGINYGYTF. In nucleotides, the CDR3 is TGTGCCACCAGCAGACAGGGGATTAACTATGGCTACACCTTC.

The CDR3 protein is CASSLGGQGSNQPQHF. In DNA form, the CDR3 reads TGTGCCAGCAGCTTGGGGGGACAGGGGAGCAATCAGCCCCAGCATTTT. The V and J genes are TRBV5-6 and TRBJ1-5, with 10 bases lining up with TRBD1. The CDR3 is 16 residues long. J lost 1 base, V lost 0 bases, and 1 base had no gene match. Germline-derived CDR1 and CDR2 are SGHDT and YYEEEE.

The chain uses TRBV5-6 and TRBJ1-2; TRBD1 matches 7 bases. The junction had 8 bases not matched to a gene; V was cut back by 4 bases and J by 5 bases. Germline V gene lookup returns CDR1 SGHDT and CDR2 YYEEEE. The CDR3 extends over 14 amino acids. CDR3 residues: CASSRDRVQYGYTF. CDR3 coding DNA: TGTGCCAGCAGCCGAGACAGGGTCCAATATGGCTACACCTTC.

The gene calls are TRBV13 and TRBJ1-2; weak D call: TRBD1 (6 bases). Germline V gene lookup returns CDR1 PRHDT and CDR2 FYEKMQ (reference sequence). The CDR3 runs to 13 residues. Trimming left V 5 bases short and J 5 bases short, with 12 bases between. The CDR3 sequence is CASSRQDRYGYTF. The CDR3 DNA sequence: TGTGCCAGCAGCCGACAGGACCGTTATGGCTACACCTTC.

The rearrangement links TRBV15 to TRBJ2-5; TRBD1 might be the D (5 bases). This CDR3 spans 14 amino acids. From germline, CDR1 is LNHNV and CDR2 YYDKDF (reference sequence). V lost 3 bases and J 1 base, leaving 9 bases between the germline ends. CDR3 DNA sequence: TGTGCCACCAGCAGGGACACTTTCCAAGAGACCCAGTACTTC. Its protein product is CATSRDTFQETQYF.

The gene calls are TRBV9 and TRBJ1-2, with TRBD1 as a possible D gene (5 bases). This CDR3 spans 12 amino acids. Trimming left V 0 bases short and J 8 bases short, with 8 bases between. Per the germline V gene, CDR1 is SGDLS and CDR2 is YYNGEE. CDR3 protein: CASSVESGGYTF. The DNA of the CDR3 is TGTGCCAGCAGCGTAGAATCAGGGGGCTACACCTTC.

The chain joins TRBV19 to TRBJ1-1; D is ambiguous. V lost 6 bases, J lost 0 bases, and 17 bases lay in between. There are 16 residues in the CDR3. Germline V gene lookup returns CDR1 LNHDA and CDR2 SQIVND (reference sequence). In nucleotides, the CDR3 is TGTGCCAGTAGCGCTGGCAGGCTCAAAATGAACACTGAAGCTTTCTTT. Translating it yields CASSAGRLKMNTEAFF.

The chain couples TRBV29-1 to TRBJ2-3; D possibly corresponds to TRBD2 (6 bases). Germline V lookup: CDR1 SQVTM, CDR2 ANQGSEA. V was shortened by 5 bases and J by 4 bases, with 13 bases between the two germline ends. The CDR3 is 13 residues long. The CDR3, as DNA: TGCAGCGTTCCCCTAGCGAGTCCAGATACGCAGTATTTT. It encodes CSVPLASPDTQYF.

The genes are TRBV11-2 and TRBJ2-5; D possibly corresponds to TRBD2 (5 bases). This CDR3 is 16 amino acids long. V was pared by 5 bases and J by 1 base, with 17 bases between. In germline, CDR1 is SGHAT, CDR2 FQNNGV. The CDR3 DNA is TGTGCCAGCAGCCCGCGAGGGTGGAATATCCAAGAGACCCAGTACTTC. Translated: CASSPRGWNIQETQYF.

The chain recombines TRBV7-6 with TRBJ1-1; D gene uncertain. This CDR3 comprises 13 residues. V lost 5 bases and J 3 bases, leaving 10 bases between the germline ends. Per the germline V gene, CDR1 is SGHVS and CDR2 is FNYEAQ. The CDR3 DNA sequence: TGTGCCAGCAGCCCCGGGGTGGACACTGAAGCTTTCTTT. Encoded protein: CASSPGVDTEAFF.

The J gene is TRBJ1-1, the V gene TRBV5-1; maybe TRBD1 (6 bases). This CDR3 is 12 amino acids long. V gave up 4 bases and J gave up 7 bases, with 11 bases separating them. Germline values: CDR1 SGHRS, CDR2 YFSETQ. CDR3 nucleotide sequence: TGCGCCAGCAGCGATACAGGGATTGAAGCTTTCTTT. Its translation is CASSDTGIEAFF.

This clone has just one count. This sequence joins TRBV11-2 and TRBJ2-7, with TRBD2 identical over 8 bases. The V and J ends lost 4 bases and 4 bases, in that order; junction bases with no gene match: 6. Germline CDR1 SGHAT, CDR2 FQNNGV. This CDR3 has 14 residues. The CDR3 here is CASSSLGGGYEQYF. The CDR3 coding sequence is TGTGCCAGCAGCTCACTCGGGGGGGGATACGAGCAGTACTTC.

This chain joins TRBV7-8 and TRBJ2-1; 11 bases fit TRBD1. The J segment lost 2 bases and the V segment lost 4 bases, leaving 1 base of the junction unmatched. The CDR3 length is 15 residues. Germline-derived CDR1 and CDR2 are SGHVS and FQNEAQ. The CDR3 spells CASSWTGGPYNEQFF. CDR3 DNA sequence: TGTGCCAGCAGCTGGACAGGGGGCCCCTACAATGAGCAGTTCTTC.

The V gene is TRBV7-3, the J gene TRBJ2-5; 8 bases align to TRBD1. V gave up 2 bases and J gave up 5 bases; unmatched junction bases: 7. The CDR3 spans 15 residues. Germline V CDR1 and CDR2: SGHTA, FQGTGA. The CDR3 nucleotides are TGTGCCAGCAGCTTAGACAGGGGAGGCTGGGAGACCCAGTACTTC. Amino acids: CASSLDRGGWETQYF. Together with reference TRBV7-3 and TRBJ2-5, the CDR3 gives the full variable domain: GAGVSQTPSNKVTEKGKYVELRCDPISGHTALYWYRQSLGQGPEFLIYFQGTGAADDSGLPNDRFFAVRPEGSVSTLKIQRTERGDSAVYLCASSLDRGGWETQYFGPGTRLLVL.

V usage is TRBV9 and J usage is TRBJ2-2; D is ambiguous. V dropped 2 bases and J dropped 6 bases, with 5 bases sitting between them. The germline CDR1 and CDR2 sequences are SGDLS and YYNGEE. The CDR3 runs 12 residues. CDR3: CASSVRSGELFF. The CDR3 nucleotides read TGTGCCAGCAGCGTCCGGTCCGGGGAGCTGTTTTTT.

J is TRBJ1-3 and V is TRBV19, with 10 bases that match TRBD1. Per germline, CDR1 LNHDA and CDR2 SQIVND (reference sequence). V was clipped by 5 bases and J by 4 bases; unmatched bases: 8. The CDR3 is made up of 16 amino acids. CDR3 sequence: CASSVRQGARGNTIYF. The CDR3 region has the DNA TGTGCCAGTAGTGTCCGACAGGGGGCGCGAGGAAACACCATATATTTT.

The CDR3 bases are TGTGCCAGTAGTATCCGAGGCTTTGGGGCCAACGTCCTGACTTTC. Amino acids: CASSIRGFGANVLTF. The chain links TRBV19 to TRBJ2-6; D ambiguous. The CDR3 extends over 15 amino acids. The germline V gene encodes CDR1 LNHDA and CDR2 SQIVND (reference sequence). The V end was cut by 3 bases, the J end by 3 bases, with 9 bases between.

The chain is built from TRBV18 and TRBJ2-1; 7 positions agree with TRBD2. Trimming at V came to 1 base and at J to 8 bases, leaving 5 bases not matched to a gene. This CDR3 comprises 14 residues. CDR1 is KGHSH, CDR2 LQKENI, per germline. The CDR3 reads CASSPRGGVDEQFF. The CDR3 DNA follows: TGTGCCAGCTCACCACGGGGGGGGGTGGATGAGCAGTTCTTC.

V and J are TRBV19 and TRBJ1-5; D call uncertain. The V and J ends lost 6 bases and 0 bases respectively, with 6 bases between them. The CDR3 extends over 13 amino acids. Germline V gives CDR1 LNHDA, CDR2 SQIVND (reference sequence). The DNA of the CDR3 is TGTGCCAGTAGGAGCCATAGCAATCAGCCCCAGCATTTT. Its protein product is CASRSHSNQPQHF.

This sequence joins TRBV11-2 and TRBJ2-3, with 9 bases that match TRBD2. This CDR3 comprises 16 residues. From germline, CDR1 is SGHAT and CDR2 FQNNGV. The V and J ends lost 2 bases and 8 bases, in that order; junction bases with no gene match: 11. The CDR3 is CASSLRPGGGASTQYF. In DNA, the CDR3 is TGTGCCAGCAGCTTACGGCCGGGCGGGGGGGCAAGTACGCAGTATTTT.

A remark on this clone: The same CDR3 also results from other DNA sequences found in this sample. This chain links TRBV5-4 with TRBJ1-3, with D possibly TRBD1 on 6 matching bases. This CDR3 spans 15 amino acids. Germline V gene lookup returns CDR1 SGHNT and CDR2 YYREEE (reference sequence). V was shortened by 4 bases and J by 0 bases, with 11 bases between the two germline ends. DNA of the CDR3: TGTGCCAGCAGCGGTGGACAGCCCTCTGGAAACACCATATATTTT. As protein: CASSGGQPSGNTIYF.

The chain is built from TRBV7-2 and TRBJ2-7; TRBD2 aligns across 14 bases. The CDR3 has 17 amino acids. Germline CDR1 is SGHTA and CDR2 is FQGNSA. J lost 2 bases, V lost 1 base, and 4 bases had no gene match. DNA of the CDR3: TGTGCCAGCAGCTTAGTCTCGGGACTAGCGGGGGCCTACGAGCAGTACTTC. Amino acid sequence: CASSLVSGLAGAYEQYF.

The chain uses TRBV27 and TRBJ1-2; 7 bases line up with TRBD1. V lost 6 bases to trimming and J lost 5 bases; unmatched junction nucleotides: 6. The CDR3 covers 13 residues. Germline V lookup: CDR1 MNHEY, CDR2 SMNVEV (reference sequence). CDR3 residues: CASRSQGQYGYTF. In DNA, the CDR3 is TGTGCCAGCAGATCTCAGGGACAGTATGGCTACACCTTC.